This T cell receptor (beta chain) was sequenced in a study of blood T cell repertoires in COVID-19 (dated by TCRdb to the early 2020s). Describing the broader study: Samples covering the acute and convalescent phases of COVID-19 were provided by collaborators in the United States, Italy and Spain. The material from the prospective study consisted of cDNA or gDNA derived from T cells, B-cell-depleted T cells, or PBMCs. Subjects who had been exposed to COVID-19, were actively infected with it, or had recovered from it provided the deeply sampled blood TCRbeta repertoires that made up the dataset. The repertoires were made available in a free public database intended to serve as a resource for research on the immune response to SARS-CoV-2. The samples were drawn from two sources: the first 160 participants of the ongoing ImmuneRACE study, and 1,200 or so subjects contributed by 6 global collaborators. A de-identified subject ID, COVID-19 status, age in years and sex were almost always included in the sample metadata. Where available, HLA class I and class II types were obtained from metadata supplied by the sample provider rather than from assay-based typing.

Turning to this clone: Its antigen remains undetermined. The record has no base qualities; no much larger clone is one base away.

The immunoSEQ Assay, a bias-controlled multiplex PCR, was used to amplify TCRbeta CDR3 regions from genomic DNA. Under the source paper's analysis protocol: Nucleated cell counts per sample were estimated from amplification of reference gene primers within the assay. Sequence reads were collapsed and filtered to measure the absolute abundance of every unique TCRbeta CDR3 rearrangement. For each sample, productive Simpson clonality was calculated by taking the square root of Simpson's diversity index across productive rearrangements. Drawn from immuneACCESS, this table holds only the in-frame rearrangements with V and J called that TCRdb kept. Clones are partly lost; checked studies trace under half to an unresolved V gene and leave the rest unexplained. V, J and clone size reflect that table, while D and trimming were determined from the DNA. Within this sample are about 110,000 clones, with over 80% of them counted one time only. 15% to 20% of the sample is in the top ten clones.

The research as a whole found: The amount of clinical and demographic metadata varied by source and participant and was provided uncurated.

Collaborating institutions collected whole blood in K2EDTA tubes following their own protocols. Collaborator samples were shipped for TCRbeta analysis as frozen whole blood, isolated PBMCs, or DNA extracted from either sample type. The CDR3 holds 15 amino acids from the cysteine to the phenylalanine. The read is trimmed to its CDR3 DNA, 45 bases read in frame from base 1. For this chain, trimming is 5 bases at the V end and 6 bases at the J end, and the number of junction bases without a gene match is 8. Reading the germline V gene (reference sequence) gives CDR1 MNHEY and CDR2 SMNVEV. The TCR sequence derives from a woman aged 55-75 years with acute or convalescent COVID-19. The material sequenced was peripheral blood. The sequence joins TRBV27 to TRBJ2-1, with 9 middle bases fitting TRBD1. The DNA is as follows: TGTGCCAGCAGTAGCTTTGGGACAGGGCCCAATGAGCAGTTCTTC. This gives the protein CASSSFGTGPNEQFF.